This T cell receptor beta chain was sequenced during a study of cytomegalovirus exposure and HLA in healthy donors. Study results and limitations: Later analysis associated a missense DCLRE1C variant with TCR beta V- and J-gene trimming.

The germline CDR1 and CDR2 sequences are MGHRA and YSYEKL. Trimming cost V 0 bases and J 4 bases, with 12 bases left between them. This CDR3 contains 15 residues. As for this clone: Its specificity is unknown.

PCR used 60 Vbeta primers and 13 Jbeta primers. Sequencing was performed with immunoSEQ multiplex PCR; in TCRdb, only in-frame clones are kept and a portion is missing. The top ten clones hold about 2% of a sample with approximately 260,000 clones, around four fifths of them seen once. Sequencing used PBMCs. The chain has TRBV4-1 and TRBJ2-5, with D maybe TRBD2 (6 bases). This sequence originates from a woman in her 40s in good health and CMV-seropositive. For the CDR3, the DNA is TGCGCCAGCAGCCAAGATCGGGAGCGGTCAGAGACCCAGTACTTC. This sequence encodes CASSQDRERSETQYF.